A selection of T cell receptor beta chains follows, all from one sample in a study of OX40 agonist ivuxolimab in advanced cancers. Generated by immunoSEQ multiplex PCR, the TCRdb table keeps only in-frame clones and is missing some. Here the sample spans 60,000 or so clones, 94% being singletons. Here the sequenced sample was CD4+ or CD8+ T cells sorted from blood, taken in a trial of the OX40 agonist ivuxolimab. Source of these receptors: an adult with an advanced solid tumor such as melanoma, head and neck, liver or kidney cancer. Each CDR3 is given with its conserved first and last residue. D genes are given only for firm matches. Clone size is shown for a subset of rows, as once, few, many or a class of expanded clone.

>NA|TRBV2|16|TRBJ2-4|NA
CASSADPGTSKNIQYF
TGTGCCAGCAGCGCGGACCCCGGGACATCCAAAAACATTCAGTACTTC
>TRBD2|TRBV27|17|TRBJ2-1|once
CASSFGTSGPNYNEQFF
TGTGCCAGCAGTTTCGGTACTAGCGGGCCTAACTACAATGAGCAGTTCTTC
>NA|TRBV27|16|TRBJ2-7|NA
CASSLSFRAPYYEQYF
TGTGCCAGCAGTTTATCGTTTCGCGCGCCCTACTACGAGCAGTACTTC
>NA|TRBV18|15|TRBJ2-7|NA
CASSPEASAAYEQYF
TGTGCCAGCTCACCGGAAGCTAGCGCAGCCTACGAGCAGTACTTC
>NA|TRBV9|16|TRBJ2-7|NA
CASSPMGQVVPYEQYF
TGTGCCAGCAGCCCGATGGGGCAGGTAGTCCCCTACGAGCAGTACTTC
>NA|TRBV21-1|16|TRBJ2-3|NA
CASSGWTGQGTDTQYF
TGTGCCAGCAGCGGATGGACAGGCCAGGGCACAGATACGCAGTATTTT
>NA|TRBV21-1|14|TRBJ1-1|NA
CASDIDHRTTEAFF
TGTGCCAGCGATATCGATCATAGGACCACTGAAGCTTTCTTT
>TRBD2|TRBV6-5|14|TRBJ2-1|few
CASARGFGTTEQFF
TGTGCCAGCGCGCGGGGCTTTGGGACTACGGAGCAGTTCTTC
>TRBD1|TRBV28|15|TRBJ1-1|NA
CASSLVRGRNTEAFF
TGTGCCAGCAGTTTGGTAAGGGGGCGGAACACTGAAGCTTTCTTT
>NA|TRBV5-1|12|TRBJ2-3|NA
CASTINTDTQYF
TGCGCCAGCACCATCAATACAGATACGCAGTATTTT
>TRBD2|TRBV13|16|TRBJ2-7|NA
CASSSNPREGLYEQYF
TGTGCCAGCAGCTCGAACCCACGGGAGGGCCTCTACGAGCAGTACTTC
>TRBD1|TRBV6-1|15|TRBJ2-4|NA
CASRVDRGLDNIQYF
TGTGCCAGCAGAGTGGACAGGGGGCTTGACAACATTCAGTACTTC
>NA|TRBV5-4|13|TRBJ2-3|few
CASSLGGTDTQYF
TGTGCCAGCAGCTTAGGTGGCACAGATACGCAGTATTTT
>NA|TRBV7-8|13|TRBJ1-5|NA
CASSMPGVQPQHF
TGTGCCAGCAGTATGCCTGGGGTTCAGCCCCAGCATTTT
>NA|TRBV29-1|15|TRBJ2-3|NA
CSVSLLAGLEDTQYF
TGCAGCGTTTCATTACTAGCCGGGTTAGAAGATACGCAGTATTTT